These T cell receptor beta chains were read from a single sample in a study of cytomegalovirus exposure and HLA in healthy donors. The assay was immunoSEQ multiplex PCR, and TCRdb's table has in-frame clones only and misses some. The sample includes about 180,000 clones, more than 65% of them seen just once. Sequencing was carried out using PBMCs. The source is a girl aged 2 to 9 in good health and CMV-seropositive. Both conserved end residues are part of each CDR3. D genes are given only for firm matches. Where a row states a size, it is once, few, many or the class of an expanded clone; other rows omit it.

J | size | V | length | D | DNA | CDR3
TRBJ2-1 | NA | TRBV7-3 | 12 | TRBD2 | TGTGCCAGCAGCCAAAGCGGGGGGGAGCAGTTCTTC | CASSQSGGEQFF
TRBJ2-3 | NA | TRBV28 | 17 | NA | TGTGCCAGCAGTTTATGGATGCTGGAGGACAGCACAGATACGCAGTATTTT | CASSLWMLEDSTDTQYF
TRBJ2-7 | few | TRBV27 | 14 | NA | TGTGCCAGCAGTTCGGTGACAGGTTACTACGAGCAGTACTTC | CASSSVTGYYEQYF
TRBJ2-7 | NA | TRBV6-6 | 14 | NA | TGTGCCAGCAGCCACGACGGCAGGAACCACGAGCAGTACTTC | CASSHDGRNHEQYF
TRBJ1-6 | NA | TRBV5-6 | 14 | NA | TGTGCCAGCAGCTTATGGGGGCCCAATTCACCCCTCCACTTT | CASSLWGPNSPLHF
TRBJ1-5 | NA | TRBV9 | 14 | NA | TGTGCCAGCAGCGTAGGGGGGGGAGGACAGCCCCAGCATTTT | CASSVGGGGQPQHF
TRBJ1-1 | NA | TRBV11-2 | 14 | TRBD1 | TGTGCCAGCAGCGCCGACAGGGTAGGGACTGAAGCTTTCTTT | CASSADRVGTEAFF
TRBJ1-6 | NA | TRBV6-1 | 17 | NA | TGTGCCAGCAGCGAATACCCCCCCGAGACAGAAGCTTCACCCCTCCACTTT | CASSEYPPETEASPLHF
TRBJ2-2 | NA | TRBV7-7 | 15 | NA | TGTGCTAGCAGCTTAAGTCCAGGGGACACCGGGGAGCTGTTTTTT | CASSLSPGDTGELFF
TRBJ1-6 | NA | TRBV30 | 15 | NA | TGTGCCTGGAGAGGGGCGGGGAGGGTTAATTCACCCCTCCACTTT | CAWRGAGRVNSPLHF
TRBJ2-7 | NA | TRBV11-2 | 16 | TRBD1 | TGTGCCAGCAGCTTAGGACAGGGGCGTGGAACCCGCGAGCAGTACTTC | CASSLGQGRGTREQYF
TRBJ1-6 | NA | TRBV6-5 | 14 | TRBD1 | TGTGCCAGCATGGACAGGGTGTGGGATTCACCCCTCCACTTT | CASMDRVWDSPLHF
TRBJ1-3 | NA | TRBV27 | 14 | NA | TGTGCCAGCAGTTTCGGAGTCTCTGGAAACACCATATATTTT | CASSFGVSGNTIYF
TRBJ1-2 | NA | TRBV5-1 | 15 | NA | TGCGCCAGCAGCTTGGATACAGGAGTTAACTATGGCTACACCTTC | CASSLDTGVNYGYTF
TRBJ2-7 | once | TRBV7-9 | 14 | NA | TGTGCCAGCAGCTTAGGTTTGGGGGGGGCCGAGCAGTACTTC | CASSLGLGGAEQYF
TRBJ1-2 | NA | TRBV6-1 | 16 | NA | TGTGCCAGCAGTGAAGCCAGCGGGGCTGGCTCCGGAGGCTACACCTTC | CASSEASGAGSGGYTF
TRBJ2-2 | NA | TRBV6-1 | 15 | NA | TGTGCCAGCAGTGTTCGCGGGATTATCACCGGGGAGCTGTTTTTT | CASSVRGIITGELFF
TRBJ2-3 | once | TRBV6-1 | 14 | NA | TGTGCCAGCAGTGAACGGAGATATGCAGATACGCAGTATTTT | CASSERRYADTQYF
TRBJ2-5 | NA | TRBV5-1 | 15 | TRBD1 | TGCGCCAGCAGCCCCCTGACAGGGGGCGAGGAGACCCAGTACTTC | CASSPLTGGEETQYF
TRBJ2-3 | NA | TRBV28 | 15 | TRBD2 | TGTGCCAGCAGTTTAGCGGGAGGCCCCCCAGATACGCAGTATTTT | CASSLAGGPPDTQYF
TRBJ2-7 | NA | TRBV28 | 15 | TRBD1 | TGTGCCAGCAGTATGTATGGGACAGACCTCTACGAGCAGTACTTC | CASSMYGTDLYEQYF
TRBJ1-1 | NA | TRBV19 | 12 | NA | TGTGCCAGTAGGCGCGAGAACACTGAAGCTTTCTTT | CASRRENTEAFF
TRBJ1-3 | NA | TRBV6-1 | 13 | TRBD1 | TGTGCCAGCCAGGGGGCAGCTGGAAACACCATATATTTT | CASQGAAGNTIYF
TRBJ2-3 | few | TRBV6-1 | 12 | TRBD2 | TGTGCCAGCAGCTTAGCGGGGGATACGCAGTATTTT | CASSLAGDTQYF
TRBJ2-1 | NA | TRBV29-1 | 13 | TRBD2 | TGCAGCGTTTGGACTAGCGGAAACAATGAGCAGTTCTTC | CSVWTSGNNEQFF
TRBJ1-2 | NA | TRBV7-9 | 12 | NA | TGTGCCAGCAGCTTATGGGGGAGGGGCTACACCTTC | CASSLWGRGYTF
TRBJ1-1 | few | TRBV30 | 12 | NA | TGTGCCTCCCTCCGGTCGAACACTGAAGCTTTCTTT | CASLRSNTEAFF
TRBJ2-7 | NA | TRBV27 | 16 | NA | TGTGCCAGCAGTCCGTACAGTCTTCTCAGCTCCTACGAGCAGTACTTC | CASSPYSLLSSYEQYF
TRBJ1-1 | NA | TRBV15 | 14 | NA | TGTGCCACCAGCGGAGAACGTCTACCCCGTGAAGCTTTCTTT | CATSGERLPREAFF
TRBJ2-1 | NA | TRBV7-3 | 14 | TRBD2 | TGTGCCAGCAGCCCAAGCGGGGGGCTGGGTGAGCAGTTCTTC | CASSPSGGLGEQFF
TRBJ1-4 | few | TRBV5-6 | 15 | TRBD1 | TGTGCCAGCAGCGCCCGGACAGGGACTCATGAAAAACTGTTTTTT | CASSARTGTHEKLFF
TRBJ2-5 | once | TRBV5-6 | 14 | TRBD1 | TGTGCCAGCAGCTTGGCCGCCCCGGGACAGAGCCAGTACTTC | CASSLAAPGQSQYF
TRBJ2-3 | NA | TRBV27 | 15 | TRBD2 | TGTGCCAGCAGTTTTAGCGGGCCAGGGCTGGATACGCAGTATTTT | CASSFSGPGLDTQYF
TRBJ2-7 | NA | TRBV4-1 | 14 | NA | TGCGCCAGCAGCCCTCCTGGCGGGTCCTACGAGCAGTACTTC | CASSPPGGSYEQYF
TRBJ1-6 | NA | TRBV18 | 14 | TRBD1 | TGTGCCAGCTCACCTGAGGGGGCAGGTTCACCCCTCCACTTT | CASSPEGAGSPLHF
TRBJ2-3 | NA | TRBV29-1 | 14 | NA | TGCAGCGTTGCAGTAGCAGAATACACAGATACGCAGTATTTT | CSVAVAEYTDTQYF
TRBJ1-1 | NA | TRBV19 | 11 | NA | TGTGCCAGTAGTATGGTCGGGGAAGCTTTCTTT | CASSMVGEAFF
TRBJ1-2 | NA | TRBV5-1 | 14 | TRBD1 | TGCGCCAGCAGCTCAGGACAGGGGGGAACTGGCTACACCTTC | CASSSGQGGTGYTF
TRBJ1-1 | NA | TRBV19 | 18 | TRBD1 | TGTGCCAGTAGTATCCTGACTTACCCCGGACAGGGGCACACTGAAGCTTTCTTT | CASSILTYPGQGHTEAFF
TRBJ2-2 | NA | TRBV7-8 | 14 | NA | TGTGCCGGAGGTGACTGGACGAACACCGGGGAGCTGTTTTTT | CAGGDWTNTGELFF